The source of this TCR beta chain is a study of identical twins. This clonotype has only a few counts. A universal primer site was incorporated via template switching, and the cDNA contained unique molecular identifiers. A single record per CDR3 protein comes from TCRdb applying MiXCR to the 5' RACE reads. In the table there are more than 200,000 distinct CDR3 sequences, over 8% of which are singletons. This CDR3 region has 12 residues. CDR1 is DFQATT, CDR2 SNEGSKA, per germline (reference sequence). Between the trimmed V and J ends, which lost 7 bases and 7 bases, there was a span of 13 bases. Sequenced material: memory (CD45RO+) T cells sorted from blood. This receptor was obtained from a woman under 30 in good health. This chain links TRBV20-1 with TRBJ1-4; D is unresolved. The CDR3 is CSVPDWGEKLFF. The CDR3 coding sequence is TGCAGTGTCCCCGACTGGGGTGAAAAACTGTTTTTT.